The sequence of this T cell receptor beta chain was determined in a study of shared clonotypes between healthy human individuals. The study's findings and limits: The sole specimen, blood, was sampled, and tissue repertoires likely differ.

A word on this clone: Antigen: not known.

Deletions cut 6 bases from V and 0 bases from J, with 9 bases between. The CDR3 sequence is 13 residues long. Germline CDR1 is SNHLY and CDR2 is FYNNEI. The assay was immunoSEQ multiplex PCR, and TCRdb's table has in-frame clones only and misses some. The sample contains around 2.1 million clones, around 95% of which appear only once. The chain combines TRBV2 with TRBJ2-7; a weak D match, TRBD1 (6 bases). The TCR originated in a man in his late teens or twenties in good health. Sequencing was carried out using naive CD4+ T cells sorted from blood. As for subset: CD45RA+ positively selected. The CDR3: CASRNRASYEQYF. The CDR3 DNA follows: TGTGCCAGCAGGAACAGGGCCTCCTACGAGCAGTACTTC.